This T cell receptor beta chain was recovered during a study of metastatic and nonmetastatic thyroid tumors. Through MiXCR, TCRdb re-clonotyped the PCR reads. The sample lists roughly 3,000 clones; roughly a quarter were seen once. Patients were all untreated before their thyroid surgery. In this sample, this clone is large (0.1 to 1%). The source is a female donor with papillary thyroid cancer or a benign thyroid nodule (not recorded which). Some clones in this sample may be carry-over from other donors' samples. Sequences were obtained from tumor tissue.

The CDR3 nucleotides read TGTGCCAGCAGTTCTTTAGGACACGGTCCCTACAATGAGCAGTTCTTC. It specifies CASSSLGHGPYNEQFF. The chain recombines TRBV6-2 or TRBV6-3 with TRBJ2-1; maybe TRBD1 (5 bases). V lost 4 bases to trimming and J lost 2 bases, with 15 bases between them. The CDR3 totals 16 residues. Germline loops: CDR1 MNHEY, CDR2 SVGEGT.